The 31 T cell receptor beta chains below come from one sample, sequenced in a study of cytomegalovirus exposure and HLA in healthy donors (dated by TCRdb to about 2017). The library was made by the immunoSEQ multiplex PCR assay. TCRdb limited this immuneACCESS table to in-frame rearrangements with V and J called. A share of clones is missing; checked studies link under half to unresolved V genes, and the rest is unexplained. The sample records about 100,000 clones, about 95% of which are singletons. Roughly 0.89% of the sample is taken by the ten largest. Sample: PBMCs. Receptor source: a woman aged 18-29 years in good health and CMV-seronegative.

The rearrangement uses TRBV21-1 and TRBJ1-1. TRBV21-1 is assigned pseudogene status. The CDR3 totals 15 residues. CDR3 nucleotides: TGTGCCAGCAGCGCCCGGTACCGTCTGGACACTGAAGCTTTCTTT. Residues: CASSARYRLDTEAFF.

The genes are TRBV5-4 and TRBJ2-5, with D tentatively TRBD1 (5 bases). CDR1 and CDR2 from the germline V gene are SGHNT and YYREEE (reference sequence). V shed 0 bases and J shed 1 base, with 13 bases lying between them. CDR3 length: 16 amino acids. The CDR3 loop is CASSLARASLQETQYF. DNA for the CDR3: TGTGCCAGCAGCTTGGCCAGGGCAAGCCTCCAAGAGACCCAGTACTTC.

The CDR3 spells CASSLGPGDSYEQYF. CDR3 DNA sequence: TGTGCCAGCAGCTTAGGACCCGGGGATTCCTACGAGCAGTACTTC. This sequence joins TRBV13 and TRBJ2-7, with D perhaps TRBD2 (5 bases). V was clipped by 0 bases and J by 1 base, with 10 bases between them. CDR1 and CDR2 (germline): PRHDT, FYEKMQ (reference sequence). The CDR3 consists of 15 residues. Together with reference TRBV13 and TRBJ2-7, the CDR3 gives the full variable domain: AAGVIQSPRHLIKEKRETATLKCYPIPRHDTVYWYQQGPGQDPQFLISFYEKMQSDKGSIPDRFSAQQFSDYHSELNMSSLELGDSALYFCASSLGPGDSYEQYFGPGTRLTVT.

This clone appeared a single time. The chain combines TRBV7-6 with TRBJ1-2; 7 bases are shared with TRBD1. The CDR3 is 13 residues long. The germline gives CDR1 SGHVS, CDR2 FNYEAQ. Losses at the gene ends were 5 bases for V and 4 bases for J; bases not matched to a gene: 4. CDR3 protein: CASSPGQLYGYTF. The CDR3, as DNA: TGTGCCAGCAGCCCGGGACAGCTCTATGGCTACACCTTC. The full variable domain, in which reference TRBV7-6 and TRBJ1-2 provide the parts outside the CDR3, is GAGVSQSPRYKVTKRGQDVALRCDPISGHVSLYWYRQALGQGPEFLTYFNYEAQQDKSGLPNDRFSAERPEGSISTLTIQRTEQRDSAMYRCASSPGQLYGYTFGSGTRLTVV.

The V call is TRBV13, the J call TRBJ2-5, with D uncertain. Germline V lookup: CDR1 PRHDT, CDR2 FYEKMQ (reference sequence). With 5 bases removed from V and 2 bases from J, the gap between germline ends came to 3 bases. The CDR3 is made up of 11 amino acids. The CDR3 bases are TGTGCCAGCAGCCAGCAAGAGACCCAGTACTTC. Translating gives CASSQQETQYF.

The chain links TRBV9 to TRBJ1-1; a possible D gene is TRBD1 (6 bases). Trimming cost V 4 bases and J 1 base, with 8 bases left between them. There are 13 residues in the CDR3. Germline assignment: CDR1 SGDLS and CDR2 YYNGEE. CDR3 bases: TGTGCCAGCAGCCTGACAGGGAACACTGAAGCTTTCTTT. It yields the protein CASSLTGNTEAFF.

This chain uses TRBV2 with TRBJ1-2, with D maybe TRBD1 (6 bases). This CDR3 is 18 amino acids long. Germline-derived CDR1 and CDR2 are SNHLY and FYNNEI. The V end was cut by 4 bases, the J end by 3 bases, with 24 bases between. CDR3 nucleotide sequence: TGTGCCAGCAGTGCCGGGGGGCCAGGGTTGAGCCCCGACTATGGCTACACCTTC. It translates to CASSAGGPGLSPDYGYTF. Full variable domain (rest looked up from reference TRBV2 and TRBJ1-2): EPEVTQTPSHQVTQMGQEVILRCVPISNHLYFYWYRQILGQKVEFLVSFYNNEISEKSEIFDDQFSVERPDGSNFTLKIRSTKLEDSAMYFCASSAGGPGLSPDYGYTFGSGTRLTVV.

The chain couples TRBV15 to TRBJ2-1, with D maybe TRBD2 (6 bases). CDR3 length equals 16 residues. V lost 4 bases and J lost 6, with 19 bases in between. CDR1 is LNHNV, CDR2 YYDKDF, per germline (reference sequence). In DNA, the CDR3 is TGTGCCACCAGCACAAGACTAGGCCGACTTACCAATGAGCAGTTCTTC. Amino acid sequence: CATSTRLGRLTNEQFF.

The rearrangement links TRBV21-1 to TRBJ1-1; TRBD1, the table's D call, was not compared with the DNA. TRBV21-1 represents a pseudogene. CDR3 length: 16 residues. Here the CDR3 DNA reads TGTGCCAGCAGCAAGTATTCGGGACAGAAGAACACTGAAGCTTTCTTT. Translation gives CASSKYSGQKNTEAFF.

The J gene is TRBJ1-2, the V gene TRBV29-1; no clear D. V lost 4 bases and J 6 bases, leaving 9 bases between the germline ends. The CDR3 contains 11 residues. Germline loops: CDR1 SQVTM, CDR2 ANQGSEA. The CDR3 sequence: CSVGGMDGYTF. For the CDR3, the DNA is TGCAGCGTTGGAGGGATGGATGGCTACACCTTC.

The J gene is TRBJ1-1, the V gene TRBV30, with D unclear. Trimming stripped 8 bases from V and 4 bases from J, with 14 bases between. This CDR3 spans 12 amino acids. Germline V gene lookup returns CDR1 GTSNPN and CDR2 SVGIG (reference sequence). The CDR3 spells CARGREGTEAFF. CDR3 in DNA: TGTGCCCGTGGTAGGGAGGGCACTGAAGCTTTCTTT. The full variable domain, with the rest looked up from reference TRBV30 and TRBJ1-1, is SQTIHQWPATLVQPVGSPLSLECTVEGTSNPNLYWYRQAAGRGLQLLFYSVGIGQISSEVPQNLSASRPQDRQFILSSKKLLLSDSGFYLCARGREGTEAFFGQGTRLTVV.

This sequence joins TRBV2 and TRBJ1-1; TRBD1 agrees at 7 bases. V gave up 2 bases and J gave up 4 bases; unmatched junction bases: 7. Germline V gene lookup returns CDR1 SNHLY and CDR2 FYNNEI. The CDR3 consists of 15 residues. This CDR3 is CASSETEGAVTEAFF. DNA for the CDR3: TGTGCCAGCAGTGAAACTGAGGGGGCCGTCACTGAAGCTTTCTTT.

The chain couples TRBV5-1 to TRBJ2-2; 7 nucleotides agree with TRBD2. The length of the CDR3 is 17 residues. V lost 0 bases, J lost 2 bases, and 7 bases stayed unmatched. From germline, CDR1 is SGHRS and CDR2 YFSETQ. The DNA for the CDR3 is TGCGCCAGCAGCTTGGCGCCGGGAGCGGGAAACACCGGGGAGCTGTTTTTT. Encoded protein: CASSLAPGAGNTGELFF. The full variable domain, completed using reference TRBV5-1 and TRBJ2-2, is KAGVTQTPRYLIKTRGQQVTLSCSPISGHRSVSWYQQTPGQGLQFLFEYFSETQRNKGNFPGRFSGRQFSNSRSEMNVSTLELGDSALYLCASSLAPGAGNTGELFFGEGSRLTVL.

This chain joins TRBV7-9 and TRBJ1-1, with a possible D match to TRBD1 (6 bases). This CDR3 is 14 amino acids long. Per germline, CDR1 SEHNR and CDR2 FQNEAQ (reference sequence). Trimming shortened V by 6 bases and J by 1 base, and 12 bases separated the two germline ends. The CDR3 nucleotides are TGTGCCAGCAGTCCGGGACAAACGAACACTGAAGCTTTCTTT. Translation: CASSPGQTNTEAFF.

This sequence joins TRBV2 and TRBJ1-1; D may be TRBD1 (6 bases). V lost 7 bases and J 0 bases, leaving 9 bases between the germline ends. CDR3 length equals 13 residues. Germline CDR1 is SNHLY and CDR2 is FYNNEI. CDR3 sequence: CASKGDMNTEAFF. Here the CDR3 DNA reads TGTGCCAGCAAAGGGGACATGAACACTGAAGCTTTCTTT. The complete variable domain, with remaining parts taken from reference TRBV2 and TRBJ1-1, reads EPEVTQTPSHQVTQMGQEVILRCVPISNHLYFYWYRQILGQKVEFLVSFYNNEISEKSEIFDDQFSVERPDGSNFTLKIRSTKLEDSAMYFCASKGDMNTEAFFGQGTRLTVV.

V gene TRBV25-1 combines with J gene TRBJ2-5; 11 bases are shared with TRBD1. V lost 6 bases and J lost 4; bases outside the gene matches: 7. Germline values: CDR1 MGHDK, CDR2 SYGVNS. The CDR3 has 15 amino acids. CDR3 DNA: TGTGCCAGCAGCCACGGGGGGACAGGGGGAGAGACCCAGTACTTC. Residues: CASSHGGTGGETQYF.

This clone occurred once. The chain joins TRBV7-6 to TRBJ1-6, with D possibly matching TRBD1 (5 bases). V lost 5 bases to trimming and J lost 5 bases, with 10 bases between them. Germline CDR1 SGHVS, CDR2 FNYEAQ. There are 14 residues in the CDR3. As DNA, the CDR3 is TGTGCCAGCAGCCCACAGGCAAATAATTCACCCCTCCACTTT. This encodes CASSPQANNSPLHF.

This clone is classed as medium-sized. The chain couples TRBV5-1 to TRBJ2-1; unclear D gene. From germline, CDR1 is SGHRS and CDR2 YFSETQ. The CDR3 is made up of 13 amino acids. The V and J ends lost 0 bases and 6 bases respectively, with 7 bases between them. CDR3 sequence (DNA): TGCGCCAGCAGCTTGGTTCCGGGCAATGAGCAGTTCTTC. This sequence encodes CASSLVPGNEQFF. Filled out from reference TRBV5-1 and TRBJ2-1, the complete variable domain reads KAGVTQTPRYLIKTRGQQVTLSCSPISGHRSVSWYQQTPGQGLQFLFEYFSETQRNKGNFPGRFSGRQFSNSRSEMNVSTLELGDSALYLCASSLVPGNEQFFGPGTRLTVL.

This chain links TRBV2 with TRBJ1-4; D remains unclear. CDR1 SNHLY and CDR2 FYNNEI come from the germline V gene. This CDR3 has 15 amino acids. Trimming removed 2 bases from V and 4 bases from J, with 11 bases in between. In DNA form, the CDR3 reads TGTGCCAGCAGTGAAACCACAAGCGGTAATGAAAAACTGTTTTTT. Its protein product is CASSETTSGNEKLFF.

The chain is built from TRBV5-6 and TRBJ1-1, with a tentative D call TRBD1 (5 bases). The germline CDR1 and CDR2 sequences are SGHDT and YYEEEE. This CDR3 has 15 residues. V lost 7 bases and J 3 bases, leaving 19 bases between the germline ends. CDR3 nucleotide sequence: TGTGCCAGCGGGACCCCCTCCAGGGAGGACACTGAAGCTTTCTTT. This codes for CASGTPSREDTEAFF.

CDR3 sequence: CASSQEASGRTDTQYF. Written as DNA, the CDR3 is TGCGCCAGCAGCCAAGAGGCTAGCGGGCGCACAGATACGCAGTATTTT. The rearrangement uses TRBV4-1 and TRBJ2-3; 8 nucleotides agree with TRBD2. Germline-derived CDR1 and CDR2 are MGHRA and YSYEKL. Trimming at V came to 0 bases and at J to 1 base, leaving 3 bases not matched to a gene. CDR3 length: 16 residues.

The CDR3 here is CASSESLTGSYGYTF. Here the CDR3 DNA reads TGTGCCAGCAGTGAATCGCTGACAGGGAGCTATGGCTACACCTTC. The rearrangement uses TRBV6-1 and TRBJ1-2; 7 bases are a match to TRBD1. The CDR3 has 15 residues. After removal of 2 bases from V and 4 bases from J, the junction contained 7 bases not matched to a gene. CDR1 and CDR2 from the germline V gene are MNHNS and SASEGT.

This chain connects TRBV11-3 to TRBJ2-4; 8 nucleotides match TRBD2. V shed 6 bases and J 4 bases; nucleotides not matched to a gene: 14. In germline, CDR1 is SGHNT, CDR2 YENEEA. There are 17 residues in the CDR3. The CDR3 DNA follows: TGTGCCAGCAGTTTGGGCCCCATAGCGGGGACAAAAAACATTCAGTACTTC. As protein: CASSLGPIAGTKNIQYF.

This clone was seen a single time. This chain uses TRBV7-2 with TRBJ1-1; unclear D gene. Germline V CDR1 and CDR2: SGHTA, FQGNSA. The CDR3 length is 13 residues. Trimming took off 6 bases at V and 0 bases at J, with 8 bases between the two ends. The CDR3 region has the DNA TGTGCCAGCAGTGGCTCTTTGAACACTGAAGCTTTCTTT. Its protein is CASSGSLNTEAFF.

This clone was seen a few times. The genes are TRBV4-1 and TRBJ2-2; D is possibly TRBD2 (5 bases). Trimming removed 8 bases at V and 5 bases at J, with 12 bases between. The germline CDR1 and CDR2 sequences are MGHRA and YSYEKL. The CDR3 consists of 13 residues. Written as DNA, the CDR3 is TGCGCCAGCCCATCGGACTTAACCGGGGAGCTGTTTTTT. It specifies CASPSDLTGELFF.

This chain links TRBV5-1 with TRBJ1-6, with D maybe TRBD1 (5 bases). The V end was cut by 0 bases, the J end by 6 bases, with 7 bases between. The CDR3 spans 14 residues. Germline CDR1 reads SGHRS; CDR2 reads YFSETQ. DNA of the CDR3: TGCGCCAGCAGCTTGGGACAGCCTAATTCACCCCTCCACTTT. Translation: CASSLGQPNSPLHF.

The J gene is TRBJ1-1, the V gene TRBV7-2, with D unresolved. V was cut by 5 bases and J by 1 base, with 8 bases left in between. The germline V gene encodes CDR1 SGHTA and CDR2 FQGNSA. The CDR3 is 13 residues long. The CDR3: CASSTHPNTEAFF. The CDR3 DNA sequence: TGTGCCAGCAGCACACACCCGAACACTGAAGCTTTCTTT.

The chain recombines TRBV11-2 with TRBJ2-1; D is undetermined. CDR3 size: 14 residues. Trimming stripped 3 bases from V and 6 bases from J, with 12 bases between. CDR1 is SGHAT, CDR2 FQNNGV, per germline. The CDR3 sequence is CASSFDPEVNEQFF. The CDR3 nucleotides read TGTGCCAGCAGCTTCGATCCCGAGGTCAATGAGCAGTTCTTC.

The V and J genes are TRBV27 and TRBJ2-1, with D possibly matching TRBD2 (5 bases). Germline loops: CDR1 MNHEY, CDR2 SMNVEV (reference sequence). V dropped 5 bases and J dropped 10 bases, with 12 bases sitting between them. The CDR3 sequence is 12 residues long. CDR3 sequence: CASSVSEREQFF. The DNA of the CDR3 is TGTGCCAGCAGTGTTTCCGAGCGGGAGCAGTTCTTC.

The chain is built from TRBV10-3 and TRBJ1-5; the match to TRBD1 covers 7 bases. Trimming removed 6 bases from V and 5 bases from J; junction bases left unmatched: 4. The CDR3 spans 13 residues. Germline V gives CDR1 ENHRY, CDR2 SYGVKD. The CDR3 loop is CAIRPDRDQPQHF. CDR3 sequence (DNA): TGTGCCATCAGACCCGACAGGGATCAGCCCCAGCATTTT.

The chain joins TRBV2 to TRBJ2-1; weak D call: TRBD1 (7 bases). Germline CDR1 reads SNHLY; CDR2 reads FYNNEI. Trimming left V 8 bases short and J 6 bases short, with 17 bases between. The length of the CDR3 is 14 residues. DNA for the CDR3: TGTGCCAGCCGCAGGGGGGAGTCGGGCAATGAGCAGTTCTTC. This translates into CASRRGESGNEQFF.